One sample yielded the 6 T cell receptor beta chains listed below, sequenced in a study of T cell repertoires in cytomegalovirus infection. Each CDR3 protein is one row after TCRdb ran MiXCR on the reads. The table shows 640,000 or so distinct CDR3 sequences, with around 35% occurring only once. Antigens of these TCRs are unknown. This material consisted of cultured PBMCs, taken from culture after CMV antigen stimulation. All receptors come from a human donor in good health (CMV status not recorded). Some clones in this sample may be carry-over from other donors' samples.

This chain connects TRBV7-2 to TRBJ2-3; 9 bases are a match to TRBD2. This CDR3 is 17 amino acids long. The V gene end was trimmed by 1 base and the J gene end by 5 bases; junction bases not matched to a gene: 10. Germline values: CDR1 SGHTA, CDR2 FQGNSA. The CDR3 region has the DNA TGTGCCAGCAGCTTAGTTTCCGTGCGGGGGGGCTTAGATACGCAGTATTTT. Translation: CASSLVSVRGGLDTQYF.

The rearrangement links TRBV6-1 to TRBJ1-5; perhaps TRBD1 as D (5 bases). This CDR3 spans 16 amino acids. Per the germline V gene, CDR1 is MNHNS and CDR2 is SASEGT. Deletions cut 3 bases from V and 3 bases from J, with 15 bases between. The CDR3 DNA follows: TGTGCCAGCAGTGAGATGGGGGGTAGGTACAATCAGCCCCAGCATTTT. Protein sequence: CASSEMGGRYNQPQHF.

The chain combines TRBV15 with TRBJ2-5, with unresolved D. Per the germline V gene, CDR1 is LNHNV and CDR2 is YYDKDF (reference sequence). The V end was cut by 6 bases, the J end by 3 bases, with 5 bases between. The CDR3 runs 11 residues. CDR3 DNA sequence: TGTGCCACCAGGATAGAAGAGACCCAGTACTTC. Encoded protein: CATRIEETQYF.

This clonotype was seen a handful of times. J is TRBJ2-1 and V is TRBV10-1; TRBD2 matches at 10 bases. This CDR3 contains 13 residues. Germline trimming cut 3 bases from V and 12 bases from J; bases unmatched to any gene: 5. Germline V CDR1 and CDR2: WNHNN, SYGVQD (reference sequence). The CDR3 DNA reads TGCGCCAGCAGTGACGGACTAGCGGCATGGCAGTTCTTC. Translation: CASSDGLAAWQFF.

The gene calls are TRBV12-3 or TRBV12-4 and TRBJ2-3; a weak D match, TRBD2 (5 bases). V lost 6 bases, J lost 1 base, and 17 bases lay in between. CDR3 length: 16 residues. The CDR3 reads CASSPRRFWGTDTQYF. CDR3 sequence (DNA): TGTGCCAGCAGCCCACGGAGGTTTTGGGGCACAGATACGCAGTATTTT.

This clonotype was seen ten or more times. CDR3 loop: CASSEEARANQPQHF. The DNA for the CDR3 is TGTGCCAGCAGTGAGGAGGCGAGGGCTAATCAGCCCCAGCATTTT. The chain has TRBV7-4 and TRBJ1-5; D is ambiguous. The V end lost 6 bases, the J end lost 4 bases, and 16 bases lay between the germline ends. CDR3 length: 15 amino acids. Germline V CDR1 and CDR2: SGHVT, SQSDAQ.